The 21 T cell receptor beta chains presented below share a single source sample, sequenced in a study of CD8 T cells in seronegative destructive rheumatoid arthritis. Profiled with immunoSEQ multiplex PCR; TCRdb holds only in-frame clones, not every one. Found here are several thousand clones, under 85% of them singletons; the top ten hold 36%. The sample was CD8+ T cells from blood. The receptors were gathered from a woman in her fifties or sixties with seronegative destructive rheumatoid arthritis.

The J gene is TRBJ1-3, the V gene TRBV28; D gene unclear. The CDR3 consists of 15 residues. With 3 bases removed from V and 0 bases from J, the gap between germline ends came to 9 bases. Germline V gene sequence: CDR1 MDHEN, CDR2 SYDVKM. The CDR3 is CASSFSAGSGNTIYF. In DNA, the CDR3 is TGTGCCAGCAGTTTTTCGGCAGGCTCTGGAAACACCATATATTTT.

The chain uses TRBV11-3 and TRBJ2-5; 9 bases line up with TRBD2. Looked up from germline, CDR1 is SGHNT and CDR2 is YENEEA. V gave up 5 bases and J gave up 4 bases; unmatched junction bases: 11. This CDR3 is built from 16 residues. The CDR3 DNA reads as TGTGCCAGCAGCCCTCGACTAGCGGCGGGCATAGAGACCCAGTACTTC. Translated: CASSPRLAAGIETQYF.

The V and J genes are TRBV6-5 and TRBJ1-2, with 11 bases lining up with TRBD1. Looked up from germline, CDR1 is MNHEY and CDR2 is SVGAGI. This CDR3 has 14 amino acids. V lost 2 bases to trimming and J lost 8 bases; unmatched junction nucleotides: 4. The CDR3 sequence: CASSYGTGGEGYTF. CDR3 DNA: TGTGCCAGCAGTTACGGGACAGGGGGTGAGGGCTACACCTTC.

The chain recombines TRBV28 with TRBJ1-2; D might be TRBD1 (6 bases). Germline V lookup: CDR1 MDHEN, CDR2 SYDVKM. V shed 3 bases and J shed 0 bases, with 11 bases lying between them. The CDR3 has 15 amino acids. The CDR3 here is CASSFIQGANYGYTF. Here the CDR3 DNA reads TGTGCCAGCAGTTTTATACAGGGAGCTAACTATGGCTACACCTTC.

The V gene is TRBV9, the J gene TRBJ1-6; D not certain. The V gene's germline CDR1 is SGDLS and CDR2 YYNGEE. This CDR3 has 17 residues. V lost 0 bases to trimming and J lost 0 bases, with 10 bases between them. CDR3 in amino acids: CASSVEDGSSYNSPLHF. The CDR3 DNA reads as TGTGCCAGCAGCGTAGAGGACGGGAGCTCCTATAATTCACCCCTCCACTTT.

This clone was detected a few times. This rearrangement joins TRBV28 to TRBJ2-3, with TRBD1 identical over 8 bases. After removal of 6 bases from V and 6 bases from J, the junction contained 5 bases not matched to a gene. This CDR3 has 13 amino acids. CDR1 and CDR2 (germline): MDHEN, SYDVKM. Written as DNA, the CDR3 is TGTGCCAGCAGCCCCGGACAGGGTGATACGCAGTATTTT. This gives the protein CASSPGQGDTQYF.

The chain is built from TRBV11-2 and TRBJ2-1; 11 bases map to TRBD2. CDR1 is SGHAT, CDR2 FQNNGV, per germline. V lost 3 bases, J lost 6 bases, and 1 base stayed unmatched. CDR3 length: 14 residues. CDR3 nucleotide sequence: TGTGCCAGCAGCTTGGGGACTAGCGGCAATGAGCAGTTCTTC. Amino acid sequence: CASSLGTSGNEQFF.

The genes are TRBV2 and TRBJ2-3; D unresolved. Germline CDR1 and CDR2: SNHLY and FYNNEI. The CDR3 length is 17 residues. V was trimmed by 5 bases and J by 0 bases, leaving 18 bases between them. The CDR3 DNA follows: TGTGCCAGCAGTACCCCCTCCCGTGCCACTAGCACAGATACGCAGTATTTT. Its protein product is CASSTPSRATSTDTQYF.

The rearrangement joins TRBV19 to TRBJ1-5; D may be TRBD1 (5 bases). V gave up 6 bases and J gave up 0 bases, with 12 bases separating them. CDR1 is LNHDA, CDR2 SQIVND, per germline (reference sequence). The CDR3 is 15 residues long. In DNA, the CDR3 is TGTGCCAGTAGCTGGGGGGGAGATAGCAATCAGCCCCAGCATTTT. Encoded protein: CASSWGGDSNQPQHF.

This clone turned up a few times. V gene TRBV9 combines with J gene TRBJ1-1, with D unresolved. The germline V gene has CDR1 SGDLS and CDR2 YYNGEE. The CDR3 extends over 15 amino acids. V lost 0 bases and J 0 bases, leaving 9 bases between the germline ends. The CDR3 DNA reads as TGTGCCAGCAGCGTAGGGAATAGCTTGAACACTGAAGCTTTCTTT. Its protein product is CASSVGNSLNTEAFF. The variable domain in full, with the rest retrieved from reference TRBV9 and TRBJ1-1, is DSGVTQTPKHLITATGQRVTLRCSPRSGDLSVYWYQQSLDQGLQFLIQYYNGEERAKGNILERFSAQQFPDLHSELNLSSLELGDSALYFCASSVGNSLNTEAFFGQGTRLTVV.

V usage is TRBV4-1 and J usage is TRBJ1-3; weak D call: TRBD1 (6 bases). Germline V gene lookup returns CDR1 MGHRA and CDR2 YSYEKL. The V and J ends lost 4 bases and 1 base respectively, with 14 bases between them. This CDR3 has 16 residues. The CDR3 sequence: CASSPGQGLSGNTIYF. The CDR3 region has the DNA TGCGCCAGCAGCCCCGGGCAGGGGCTTTCTGGAAACACCATATATTTT.

This chain links TRBV27 with TRBJ1-6; weak D call: TRBD1 (5 bases). Trimming removed 6 bases from V and 0 bases from J, with 6 bases in between. The germline gives CDR1 MNHEY, CDR2 SMNVEV (reference sequence). CDR3 length: 14 residues. The CDR3 loop is CASRDSSYNSPLHF. The CDR3 nucleotides are TGTGCCAGCAGAGACAGCTCCTATAATTCACCCCTCCACTTT.

The chain couples TRBV27 to TRBJ2-7; the match to TRBD2 covers 7 bases. V was clipped by 2 bases and J by 2 bases; unmatched bases: 3. In germline, CDR1 is MNHEY, CDR2 SMNVEV (reference sequence). CDR3 size: 14 residues. Here the CDR3 DNA reads TGTGCCAGCAGTTTAGGGGGGGAGACCTACGAGCAGTACTTC. Translated: CASSLGGETYEQYF.

The chain carries TRBV27 and TRBJ2-7; TRBD1 is a possible D gene (5 bases). CDR1 and CDR2 from the germline V gene are MNHEY and SMNVEV (reference sequence). The CDR3 runs to 14 residues. V lost 0 bases and J lost 2, with 8 bases in between. In nucleotides, the CDR3 is TGTGCCAGCAGTTTATCGTCCAGGGCCTACGAGCAGTACTTC. Its protein is CASSLSSRAYEQYF.

The chain is built from TRBV7-8 and TRBJ2-7; D remains ambiguous. Deletions cut 5 bases from V and 2 bases from J, with 16 bases between. The CDR3 consists of 15 residues. Germline CDR1 and CDR2: SGHVS and FQNEAQ. CDR3 in amino acids: CASSRSLQPTYEQYF. The CDR3 nucleotides read TGTGCCAGCAGCCGCAGCTTACAGCCTACCTACGAGCAGTACTTC.

This clone was counted once. The rearrangement uses TRBV5-6 and TRBJ2-4, with a possible D match to TRBD2 (5 bases). This CDR3 contains 13 residues. CDR1 is SGHDT and CDR2 is YYEEEE in the germline V gene. Trimming pared 2 bases from V and 4 bases from J, leaving 7 bases between. The CDR3 sequence: CASSFTRKNIQYF. The CDR3 DNA reads TGTGCCAGCAGCTTTACTAGGAAAAACATTCAGTACTTC.

CDR3 DNA sequence: TGTGCCAGTTGGCAGGGGGCTGAAGCTTTCTTT. Protein product: CASWQGAEAFF. This chain uses TRBV19 with TRBJ1-1; 7 bases fit TRBD1. CDR1 and CDR2 (germline): LNHDA, SQIVND (reference sequence). Trimming cost V 8 bases and J 6 bases; bases outside gene matches: 3. The CDR3 contains 11 residues.

The V and J genes are TRBV2 and TRBJ2-1, with D possibly matching TRBD1 (7 bases). V lost 7 bases and J lost 7, with 8 bases in between. The CDR3 has 11 residues. The germline V gene encodes CDR1 SNHLY and CDR2 FYNNEI. CDR3 DNA sequence: TGTGCCAGCACAGGGGGGAATGAGCAGTTCTTC. This translates into CASTGGNEQFF.

The chain has TRBV27 and TRBJ2-6; TRBD1 might be the D (6 bases). The CDR3 totals 16 residues. Trimming cost V 2 bases and J 0 bases, with 8 bases left between them. Germline V CDR1 and CDR2: MNHEY, SMNVEV (reference sequence). DNA of the CDR3: TGTGCCAGCAGTTTAACAGGGTTCTCTGGGGCCAACGTCCTGACTTTC. This sequence encodes CASSLTGFSGANVLTF.

The CDR3 loop is CATGSGPLNTEAFF. CDR3 DNA: TGTGCCACCGGATCAGGTCCCTTGAACACTGAAGCTTTCTTT. The chain employs TRBV27 and TRBJ1-1; D is ambiguous. The CDR3 runs 14 residues. The V gene's germline CDR1 is MNHEY and CDR2 SMNVEV (reference sequence). V lost 10 bases and J 0 bases, leaving 15 bases between the germline ends.

This clone was counted between two and nine times. The rearrangement uses TRBV27 and TRBJ1-5; D gene ambiguous. Germline values: CDR1 MNHEY, CDR2 SMNVEV (reference sequence). This CDR3 spans 16 amino acids. V shed 1 base and J shed 1 base, with 11 bases lying between them. The CDR3 spells CASSLLGSGSNQPQHF. The CDR3 DNA reads as TGTGCCAGCAGTTTATTGGGGTCGGGAAGCAATCAGCCCCAGCATTTT.